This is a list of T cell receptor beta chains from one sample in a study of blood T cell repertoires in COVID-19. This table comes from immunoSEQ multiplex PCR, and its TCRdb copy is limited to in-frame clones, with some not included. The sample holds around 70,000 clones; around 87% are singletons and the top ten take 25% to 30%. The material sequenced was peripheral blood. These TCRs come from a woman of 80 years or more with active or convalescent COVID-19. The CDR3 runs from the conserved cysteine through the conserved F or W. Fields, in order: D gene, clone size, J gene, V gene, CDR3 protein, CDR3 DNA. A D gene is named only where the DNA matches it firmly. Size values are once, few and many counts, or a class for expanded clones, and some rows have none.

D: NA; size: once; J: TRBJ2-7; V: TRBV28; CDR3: CASSSPGQARDYEQYF; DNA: TGTGCCAGCAGTTCACCGGGACAAGCACGGGACTACGAGCAGTACTTC
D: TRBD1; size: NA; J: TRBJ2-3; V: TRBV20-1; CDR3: CSASPGQGSDTQYF; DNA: TGCAGTGCTAGTCCGGGACAGGGGTCAGATACGCAGTATTTT
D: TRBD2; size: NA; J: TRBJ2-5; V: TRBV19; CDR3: CASSIVASGKETQYF; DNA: TGTGCCAGTAGTATAGTGGCTAGCGGAAAAGAGACCCAGTACTTC
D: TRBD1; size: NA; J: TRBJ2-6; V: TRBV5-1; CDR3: CASSFRQGSANVLTF; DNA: TGCGCCAGCAGCTTCCGACAGGGAAGCGCCAACGTCCTGACTTTC
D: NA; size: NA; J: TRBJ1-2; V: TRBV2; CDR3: CASSVSGYTF; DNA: TGTGCCAGCAGTGTGTCGGGCTACACCTTC
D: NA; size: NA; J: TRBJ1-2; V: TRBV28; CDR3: CASSQGLSRGYTF; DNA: TGTGCCAGCAGCCAGGGGTTGAGTCGTGGCTACACCTTC
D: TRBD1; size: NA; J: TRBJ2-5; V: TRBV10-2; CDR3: CASQDNRGGETQYF; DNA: TGCGCCAGCCAAGACAACAGGGGCGGGGAGACCCAGTACTTC
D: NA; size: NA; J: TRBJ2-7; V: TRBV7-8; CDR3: CASSLVIQGAGLKVEQYF; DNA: TGTGCCAGCAGCTTAGTAATTCAGGGTGCAGGGCTTAAGGTTGAGCAGTACTTC
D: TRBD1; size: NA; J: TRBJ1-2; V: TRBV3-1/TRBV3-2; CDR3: CASSPMTGFSGYTF; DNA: TGTGCCAGCAGCCCTATGACAGGGTTTAGTGGCTACACCTTC
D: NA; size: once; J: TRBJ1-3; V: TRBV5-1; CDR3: CASSLSMQALSSGNTIYF; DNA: TGCGCCAGCAGCTTGAGTATGCAGGCATTGAGCTCTGGAAACACCATATATTTT
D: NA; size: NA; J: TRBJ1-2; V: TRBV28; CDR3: CASTDPGERLYGYTF; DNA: TGTGCCAGCACCGACCCAGGGGAGCGGCTCTATGGCTACACCTTC